This entry concerns a single T cell receptor (beta chain). These data originate in a study of CD8 T cells in ankylosing spondylitis. Via MiXCR, TCRdb re-called the 5' RACE reads, giving one row per CDR3 protein. Counted here are around 300,000 distinct CDR3 sequences, roughly 14% occurring once; the ten biggest clones make up less than 1.1%. V lost 3 bases to trimming and J lost 0 bases, with 6 bases between them. Germline assignment: CDR1 ENHRY and CDR2 SYGVKD. The CDR3 totals 14 residues. V usage is TRBV10-3 and J usage is TRBJ1-3, with D unclear. Sequences were obtained from blood, either unsorted or a sorted T cell fraction (not recorded which). This receptor was identified in a male donor with ankylosing spondylitis or in good health (not recorded which). In DNA form, the CDR3 reads TGTGCCATCAGTGAAGGTAGCTCTGGAAACACCATATATTTT. Translation: CAISEGSSGNTIYF.